A single sample gave rise to the 20 T cell receptor beta chains below, sequenced in a study of shared clonotypes between healthy human individuals. Produced via immunoSEQ multiplex PCR; TCRdb's table is partial and in-frame only. The sample includes around 1 million clones, approximately 76% of them seen just once. Sample: memory CD4+ T cells sorted from blood. Described subset: CD45RA-negative fraction. The receptors originated from a man between 18 and 29 years old in good health.

V and J are TRBV30 and TRBJ2-7; no clear D. V shed 0 bases and J shed 6 bases, with 9 bases lying between them. Germline CDR1 is GTSNPN and CDR2 is SVGIG (reference sequence). The CDR3 runs to 12 residues. The CDR3 sequence is CAWSVSPREQYF. DNA for the CDR3: TGTGCCTGGAGTGTTTCCCCACGCGAGCAGTACTTC.

To note about this clone: An end of the junction does not agree with germline; a read error may underlie this. The chain joins TRBV5-4 to TRBJ2-2; TRBD2 might be the D (6 bases). Germline V gives CDR1 SGHNT, CDR2 YYREEE (reference sequence). The CDR3 extends over 12 amino acids. CDR3 loop: CASSLRDSLPLF. CDR3 in DNA: TGTGCCAGCAGCTTGAGGGACTCTCTCCCGCTTTTT. Full variable domain (missing parts from reference TRBV5-4 and TRBJ2-2): ETGVTQSPTHLIKTRGQQVTLRCSSQSGHNTVSWYQQALGQGPQFIFQYYREEENGRGNFPPRFSGLQFPNYSSELNVNALELDDSALYLCASSLRDSLPLFGEGSRLTVL.

The table lists this clone with many counts. The chain is built from TRBV6-6 and TRBJ2-4, with D maybe TRBD2 (6 bases). Trimming cost V 8 bases and J 3 bases, with 8 bases left between them. This CDR3 comprises 12 residues. Germline loops: CDR1 MNHNY, CDR2 SVGAGI (reference sequence). The CDR3 nucleotides are TGTGCCAGCTGGGGGGACAAAAACATTCAGTACTTC. Protein sequence: CASWGDKNIQYF.

This clone turned up a few times. This chain uses TRBV30 with TRBJ2-3; D might be TRBD1 (5 bases). Trimming cost V 1 base and J 4 bases, with 6 bases left between them. This CDR3 has 12 residues. CDR1 is GTSNPN, CDR2 SVGIG, per germline (reference sequence). The DNA of the CDR3 is TGTGCCTGGAGTGAGACAGCAGATACGCAGTATTTT. This sequence encodes CAWSETADTQYF.

The count of this clone is one. The chain recombines TRBV6-1 with TRBJ2-4; D may be TRBD2 (5 bases). The CDR3 is made up of 17 amino acids. Trimming stripped 1 base from V and 1 base from J, with 14 bases between. The V gene's germline CDR1 is MNHNS and CDR2 SASEGT. CDR3 sequence: CASSEEATGWAKNIQYF. The DNA for the CDR3 is TGTGCCAGCAGTGAAGAGGCAACGGGGTGGGCCAAAAACATTCAGTACTTC.

This clone was picked up one time. The chain couples TRBV30 to TRBJ2-7; D ambiguous. The CDR3 spans 11 residues. Germline V gene sequence: CDR1 GTSNPN, CDR2 SVGIG (reference sequence). Between the trimmed V and J ends, which lost 8 bases and 3 bases, there was a span of 11 bases. This CDR3 is CAVSFGYEQYF. The CDR3 coding sequence is TGTGCCGTATCTTTTGGCTACGAGCAGTACTTC. The entire variable domain, with the rest obtained from reference TRBV30 and TRBJ2-7, is as follows: SQTIHQWPATLVQPVGSPLSLECTVEGTSNPNLYWYRQAAGRGLQLLFYSVGIGQISSEVPQNLSASRPQDRQFILSSKKLLLSDSGFYLCAVSFGYEQYFGPGTRLTVT.

In its sample, this clone was seen many times. The rearrangement links TRBV28 to TRBJ1-4; D may be TRBD1 (6 bases). Germline V lookup: CDR1 MDHEN, CDR2 SYDVKM. This CDR3 comprises 14 residues. Trimming shortened V by 2 bases and J by 7 bases, and 11 bases separated the two germline ends. The CDR3 loop is CASSLNRGSEKLFF. For the CDR3, the DNA is TGTGCCAGCAGTTTAAATAGGGGGAGTGAAAAACTGTTTTTT.

The chain joins TRBV6-6 to TRBJ2-2; possible D gene TRBD2, 6 bases. The CDR3 loop spans 16 amino acids. Germline CDR1 reads MNHNY; CDR2 reads SVGAGI (reference sequence). V dropped 5 bases and J dropped 3 bases, with 16 bases sitting between them. The CDR3 sequence: CASSPGVGGDTGELFF. Here the CDR3 DNA reads TGTGCCAGCAGTCCCGGGGTGGGGGGAGACACCGGGGAGCTGTTTTTT.

With regard to this clone: The junction differs from germline at one of its ends, possibly a read error. The rearrangement joins TRBV6-1 to TRBJ2-5; unclear D gene. The V gene's germline CDR1 is MNHNS and CDR2 SASEGT. The CDR3 runs 14 residues. This CDR3 reads CASNEVTAQETQYF. CDR3 sequence (DNA): TGTGCCAGCAATGAAGTCACAGCACAAGAGACCCAGTACTTC.

The chain uses TRBV6-6 and TRBJ2-3; possibly TRBD1 for D (5 bases). V gave up 0 bases and J gave up 6 bases, with 7 bases separating them. This CDR3 contains 13 residues. Germline CDR1 MNHNY, CDR2 SVGAGI (reference sequence). CDR3 sequence reads: CASSYSTVDTQYF. The CDR3 DNA reads TGTGCCAGCAGTTACTCGACAGTGGATACGCAGTATTTT.

This sequence joins TRBV19 and TRBJ1-2; D gene ambiguous. CDR3 length: 14 amino acids. Trimming cost V 3 bases and J 5 bases, with 13 bases left between them. CDR1 and CDR2 from the germline V gene are LNHDA and SQIVND (reference sequence). The CDR3 here is CASSIWGGRYGYTF. CDR3 DNA sequence: TGTGCCAGTAGTATTTGGGGAGGGAGGTATGGCTACACCTTC.

The rearrangement joins TRBV18 to TRBJ1-5; TRBD1 aligns across 7 bases. The CDR3 runs to 14 residues. Germline V CDR1 and CDR2: KGHSH, LQKENI. The junction had 7 bases not matched to a gene; V was cut back by 4 bases and J by 7 bases. The CDR3, as DNA: TGTGCCAGCTCACGCGGACAGGAACGCCAGCCCCAGCATTTT. It is translated as CASSRGQERQPQHF.

V is TRBV5-1 and J is TRBJ2-3; possible D gene TRBD2, 6 bases. The V gene's germline CDR1 is SGHRS and CDR2 YFSETQ. The CDR3 is 15 residues long. Trimming left V 2 bases short and J 3 bases short, with 13 bases between. CDR3 protein: CASSFTGRKTDTQYF. DNA for the CDR3: TGCGCCAGCAGCTTCACCGGGAGAAAAACAGATACGCAGTATTTT. Full variable domain (missing parts from reference TRBV5-1 and TRBJ2-3): KAGVTQTPRYLIKTRGQQVTLSCSPISGHRSVSWYQQTPGQGLQFLFEYFSETQRNKGNFPGRFSGRQFSNSRSEMNVSTLELGDSALYLCASSFTGRKTDTQYFGPGTRLTVL.

V usage is TRBV9 and J usage is TRBJ2-3, with 8 bases aligning to TRBD2. Per germline, CDR1 SGDLS and CDR2 YYNGEE. CDR3 length equals 14 residues. The V and J ends lost 3 bases and 0 bases, in that order; junction bases with no gene match: 0. DNA for the CDR3: TGTGCCAGCAGCGGACTAGCGAGCACAGATACGCAGTATTTT. Translating gives CASSGLASTDTQYF.

The chain joins TRBV19 to TRBJ2-3; 8 bases line up with TRBD1. The CDR3 sequence is 17 residues long. V was clipped by 3 bases and J by 2 bases; unmatched bases: 10. Germline V gives CDR1 LNHDA, CDR2 SQIVND (reference sequence). CDR3 amino acids: CASSMVGGQGNTDTQYF. The CDR3 DNA is TGTGCCAGTAGTATGGTGGGCGGACAGGGTAACACAGATACGCAGTATTTT.

The V call is TRBV10-1, the J call TRBJ2-1, with D perhaps being TRBD1 or TRBD2 (5 bases each). The CDR3 loop spans 13 amino acids. CDR1 and CDR2 from the germline V gene are WNHNN and SYGVQD (reference sequence). V dropped 6 bases and J dropped 12 bases, with 18 bases sitting between them. As DNA, the CDR3 is TGCGCCAGCAGGGCAACACACCTTGGGGGGCAGTTCTTC. Translating gives CASRATHLGGQFF.

V usage is TRBV29-1 and J usage is TRBJ1-2, with D uncertain. The germline V gene has CDR1 SQVTM and CDR2 ANQGSEA. The CDR3 has 10 amino acids. Trimming pared 1 base from V and 8 bases from J, leaving 5 bases between. As DNA, the CDR3 is TGCAGCGTTGAAGTCGCGGGCTACACCTTC. This encodes CSVEVAGYTF.

Here the CDR3 reads CATSRIETGYGSYEQYF. The CDR3 nucleotides read TGTGCCACCAGCAGGATCGAGACAGGGTATGGCTCCTACGAGCAGTACTTC. This sequence joins TRBV15 and TRBJ2-7; 7 nucleotides agree with TRBD1. V was clipped by 3 bases and J by 0 bases; unmatched bases: 11. This CDR3 is 17 amino acids long. The germline V gene has CDR1 LNHNV and CDR2 YYDKDF (reference sequence).

This rearrangement joins TRBV7-9 to TRBJ1-4; D is possibly TRBD1 (6 bases). CDR3 length equals 16 residues. The germline V gene encodes CDR1 SEHNR and CDR2 FQNEAQ (reference sequence). The ends were cut back, 2 bases at V and 8 bases at J, with 18 bases in the middle. CDR3 sequence: CASSLQADRRAEKLFF. In nucleotides, the CDR3 is TGTGCCAGCAGCTTACAGGCCGACAGGCGTGCAGAAAAACTGTTTTTT. Together with reference TRBV7-9 and TRBJ1-4, the CDR3 gives the full variable domain: DTGVSQNPRHKITKRGQNVTFRCDPISEHNRLYWYRQTLGQGPEFLTYFQNEAQLEKSRLLSDRFSAERPKGSFSTLEIQRTEQGDSAMYLCASSLQADRRAEKLFFGSGTQLSVL.

The chain links TRBV7-2 to TRBJ1-2, with TRBD1 as a possible D gene (6 bases). The germline gives CDR1 SGHTA, CDR2 FQGNSA. V lost 4 bases, J lost 4 bases, and 13 bases lay in between. The CDR3 spans 14 residues. The CDR3 nucleotides are TGTGCCAGCAGCTACCGGGACAACTTCTATGGCTACACCTTC. This gives the protein CASSYRDNFYGYTF.